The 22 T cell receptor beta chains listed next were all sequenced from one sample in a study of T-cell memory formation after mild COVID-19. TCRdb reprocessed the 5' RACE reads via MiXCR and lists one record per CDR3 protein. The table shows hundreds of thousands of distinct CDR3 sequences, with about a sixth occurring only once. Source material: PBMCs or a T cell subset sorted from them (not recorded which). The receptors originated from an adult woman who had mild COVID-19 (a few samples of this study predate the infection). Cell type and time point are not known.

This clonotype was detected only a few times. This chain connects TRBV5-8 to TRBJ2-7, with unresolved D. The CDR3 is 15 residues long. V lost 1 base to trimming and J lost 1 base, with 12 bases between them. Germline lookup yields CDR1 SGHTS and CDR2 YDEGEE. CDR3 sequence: CASSLTVGISYEQYF. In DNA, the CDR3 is TGTGCCAGCAGCTTGACGGTTGGCATTTCCTACGAGCAGTACTTC.

For the CDR3, the DNA is TGTGCCAGCAGTCCCCTGGACAGTAACCCAGTTAGATTCATGGGCTACGAGCAGTACTTC. Translation gives CASSPLDSNPVRFMGYEQYF. J is TRBJ2-7 and V is TRBV6-1; TRBD1 might be the D (6 bases). Trimming left V 5 bases short and J 3 bases short, with 32 bases between. This CDR3 region has 20 residues. Germline V lookup: CDR1 MNHNS, CDR2 SASEGT.

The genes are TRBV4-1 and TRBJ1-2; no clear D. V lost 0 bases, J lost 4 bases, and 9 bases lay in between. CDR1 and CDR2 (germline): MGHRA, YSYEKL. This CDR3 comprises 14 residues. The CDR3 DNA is TGCGCCAGCAGCCAAGAAATAACAGTCTATGGCTACACCTTC. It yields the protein CASSQEITVYGYTF.

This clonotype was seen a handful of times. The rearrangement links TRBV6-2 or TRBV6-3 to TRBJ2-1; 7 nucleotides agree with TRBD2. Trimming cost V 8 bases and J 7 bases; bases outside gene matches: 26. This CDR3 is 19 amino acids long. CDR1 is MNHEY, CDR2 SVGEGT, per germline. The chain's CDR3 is CASPPSAGLMAGDQNEQFF. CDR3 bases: TGTGCCAGCCCCCCATCCGCCGGGCTGATGGCGGGAGACCAAAATGAGCAGTTCTTC.

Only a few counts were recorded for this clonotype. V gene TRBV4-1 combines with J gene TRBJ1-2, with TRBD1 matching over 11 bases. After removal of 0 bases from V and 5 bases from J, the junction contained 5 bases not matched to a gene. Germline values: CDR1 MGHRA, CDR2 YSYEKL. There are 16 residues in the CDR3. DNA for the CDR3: TGCGCCAGCAGCCAAGAGGGGACAGGGGGGTTTTATGGCTACACCTTC. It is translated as CASSQEGTGGFYGYTF.

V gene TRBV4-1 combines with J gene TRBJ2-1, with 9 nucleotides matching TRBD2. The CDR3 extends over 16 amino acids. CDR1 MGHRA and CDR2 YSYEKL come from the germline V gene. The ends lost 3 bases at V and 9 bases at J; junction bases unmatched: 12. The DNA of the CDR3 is TGCGCCAGCAGCCACGATAGCGGGGGCGCTTTCGGTGAGCAGTTCTTC. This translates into CASSHDSGGAFGEQFF.

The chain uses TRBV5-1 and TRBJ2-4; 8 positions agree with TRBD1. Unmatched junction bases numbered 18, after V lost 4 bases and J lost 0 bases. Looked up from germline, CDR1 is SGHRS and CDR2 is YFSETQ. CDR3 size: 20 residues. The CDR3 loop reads CASSAIRTGILDLAKNIQYF. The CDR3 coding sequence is TGCGCCAGCAGCGCTATTCGGACAGGGATCTTAGATTTAGCCAAAAACATTCAGTACTTC.

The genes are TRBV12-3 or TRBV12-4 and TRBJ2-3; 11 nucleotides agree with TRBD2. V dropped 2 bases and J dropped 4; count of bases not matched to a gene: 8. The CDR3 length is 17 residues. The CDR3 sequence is CASSLSLLAGAPDTQYF. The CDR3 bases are TGTGCCAGCAGTTTATCTCTACTAGCGGGGGCCCCAGATACGCAGTATTTT.

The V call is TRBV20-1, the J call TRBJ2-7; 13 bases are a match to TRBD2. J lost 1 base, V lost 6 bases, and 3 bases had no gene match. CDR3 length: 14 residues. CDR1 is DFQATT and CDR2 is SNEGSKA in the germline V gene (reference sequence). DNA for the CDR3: TGCAGTGCGCAGGGACTAGCGGGATCCTACGAGCAGTACTTC. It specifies CSAQGLAGSYEQYF.

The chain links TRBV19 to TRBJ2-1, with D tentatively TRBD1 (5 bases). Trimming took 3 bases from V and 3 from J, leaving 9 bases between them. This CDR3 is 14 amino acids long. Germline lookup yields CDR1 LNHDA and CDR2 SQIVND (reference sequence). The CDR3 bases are TGTGCCAGTAGTATTGTAGGGGTCTACAATGAGCAGTTCTTC. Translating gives CASSIVGVYNEQFF.

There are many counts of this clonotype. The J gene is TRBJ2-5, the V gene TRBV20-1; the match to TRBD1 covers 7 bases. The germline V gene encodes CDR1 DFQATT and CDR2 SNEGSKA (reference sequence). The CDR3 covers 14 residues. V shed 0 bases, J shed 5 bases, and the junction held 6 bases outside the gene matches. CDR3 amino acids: CSARDTGALETQYF. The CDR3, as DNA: TGCAGTGCTAGAGACACAGGGGCCTTGGAGACCCAGTACTTC.

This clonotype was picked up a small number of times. The CDR3 reads CASSPIQVFEQFF. In DNA, the CDR3 is TGTGCCAGCAGCCCTATACAGGTGTTTGAGCAGTTCTTC. The rearrangement links TRBV7-9 to TRBJ2-1; perhaps TRBD1 as D (5 bases). In germline, CDR1 is SEHNR, CDR2 FQNEAQ (reference sequence). This CDR3 is 13 amino acids long. V gave up 5 bases and J gave up 9 bases, with 14 bases separating them.

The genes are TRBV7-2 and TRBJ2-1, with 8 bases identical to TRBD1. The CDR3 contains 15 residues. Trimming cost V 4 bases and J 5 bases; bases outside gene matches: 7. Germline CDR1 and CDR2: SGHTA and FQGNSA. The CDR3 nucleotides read TGTGCCAGCAGCTCCAGGACAGGGAGGAACAATGAGCAGTTCTTC. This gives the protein CASSSRTGRNNEQFF. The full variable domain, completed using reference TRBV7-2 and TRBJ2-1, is GAGVSQSPSNKVTEKGKDVELRCDPISGHTALYWYRQSLGQGLEFLIYFQGNSAPDKSGLPSDRFSAERTGGSVSTLTIQRTQQEDSAVYLCASSSRTGRNNEQFFGPGTRLTVL.

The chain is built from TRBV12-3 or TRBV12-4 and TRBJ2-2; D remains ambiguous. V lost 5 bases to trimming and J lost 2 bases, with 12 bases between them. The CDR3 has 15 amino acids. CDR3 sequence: CASSPPRTNTGELFF. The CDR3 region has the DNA TGTGCCAGCAGTCCCCCCCGTACTAACACCGGGGAGCTGTTTTTT.

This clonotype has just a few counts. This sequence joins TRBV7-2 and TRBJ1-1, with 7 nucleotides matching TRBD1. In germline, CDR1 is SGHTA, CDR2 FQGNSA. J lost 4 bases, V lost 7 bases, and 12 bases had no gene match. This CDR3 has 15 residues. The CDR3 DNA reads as TGTGCCAGCACTACAGCTTCAGGGGGACGCACTGAAGCTTTCTTT. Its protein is CASTTASGGRTEAFF.

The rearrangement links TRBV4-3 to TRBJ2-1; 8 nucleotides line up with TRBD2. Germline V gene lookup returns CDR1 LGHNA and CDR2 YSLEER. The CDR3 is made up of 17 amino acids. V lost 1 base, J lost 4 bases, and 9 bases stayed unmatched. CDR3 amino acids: CASSQVPVGREYNEQFF. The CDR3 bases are TGCGCCAGCAGCCAAGTTCCCGTCGGGAGGGAATACAATGAGCAGTTCTTC.

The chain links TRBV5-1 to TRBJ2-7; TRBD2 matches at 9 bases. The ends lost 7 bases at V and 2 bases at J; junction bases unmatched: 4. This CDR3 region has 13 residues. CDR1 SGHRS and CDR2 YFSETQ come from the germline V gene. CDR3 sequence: CASRLAATYEQYF. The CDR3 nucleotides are TGCGCCAGCCGACTAGCGGCTACCTACGAGCAGTACTTC.

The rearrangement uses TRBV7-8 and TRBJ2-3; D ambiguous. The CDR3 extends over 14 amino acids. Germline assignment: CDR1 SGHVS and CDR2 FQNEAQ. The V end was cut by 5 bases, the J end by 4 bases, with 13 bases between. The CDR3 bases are TGTGCCAGCAGCCCCCGCTCAGGCTCAGATACGCAGTATTTT. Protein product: CASSPRSGSDTQYF.

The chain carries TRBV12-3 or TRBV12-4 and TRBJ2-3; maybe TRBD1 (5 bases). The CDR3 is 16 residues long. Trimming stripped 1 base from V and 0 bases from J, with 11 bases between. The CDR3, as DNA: TGTGCCAGCAGTTTAGGGGGCTTCTCTAGCACAGATACGCAGTATTTT. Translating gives CASSLGGFSSTDTQYF.

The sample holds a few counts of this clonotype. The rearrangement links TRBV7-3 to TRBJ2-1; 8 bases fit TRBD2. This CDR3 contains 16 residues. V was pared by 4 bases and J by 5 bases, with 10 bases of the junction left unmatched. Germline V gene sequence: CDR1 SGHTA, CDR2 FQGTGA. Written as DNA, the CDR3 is TGTGCCAGCAGCTCCCATAACGGGAGGGCGAACAATGAGCAGTTCTTC. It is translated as CASSSHNGRANNEQFF. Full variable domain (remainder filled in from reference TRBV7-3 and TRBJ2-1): GAGVSQTPSNKVTEKGKYVELRCDPISGHTALYWYRQSLGQGPEFLIYFQGTGAADDSGLPNDRFFAVRPEGSVSTLKIQRTERGDSAVYLCASSSHNGRANNEQFFGPGTRLTVL.

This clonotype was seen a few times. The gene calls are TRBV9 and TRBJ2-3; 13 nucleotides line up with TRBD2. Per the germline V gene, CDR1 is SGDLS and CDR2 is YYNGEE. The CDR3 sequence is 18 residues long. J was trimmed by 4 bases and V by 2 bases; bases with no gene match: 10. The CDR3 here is CASSVGLAGVGGADTQYF. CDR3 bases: TGTGCCAGCAGCGTTGGACTAGCGGGAGTCGGTGGGGCAGATACGCAGTATTTT. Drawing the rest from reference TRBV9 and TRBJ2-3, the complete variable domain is DSGVTQTPKHLITATGQRVTLRCSPRSGDLSVYWYQQSLDQGLQFLIQYYNGEERAKGNILERFSAQQFPDLHSELNLSSLELGDSALYFCASSVGLAGVGGADTQYFGPGTRLTVL.

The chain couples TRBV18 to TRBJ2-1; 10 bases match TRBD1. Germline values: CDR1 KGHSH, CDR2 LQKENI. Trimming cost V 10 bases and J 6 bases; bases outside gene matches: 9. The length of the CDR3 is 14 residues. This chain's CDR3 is CANARDRGSNEQFF. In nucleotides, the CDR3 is TGTGCCAACGCCCGGGACAGGGGAAGCAATGAGCAGTTCTTC. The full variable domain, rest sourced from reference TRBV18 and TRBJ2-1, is NAGVMQNPRHLVRRRGQEARLRCSPMKGHSHVYWYRQLPEEGLKFMVYLQKENIIDESGMPKERFSAEFPKEGPSILRIQQVVRGDSAAYFCANARDRGSNEQFFGPGTRLTVL.